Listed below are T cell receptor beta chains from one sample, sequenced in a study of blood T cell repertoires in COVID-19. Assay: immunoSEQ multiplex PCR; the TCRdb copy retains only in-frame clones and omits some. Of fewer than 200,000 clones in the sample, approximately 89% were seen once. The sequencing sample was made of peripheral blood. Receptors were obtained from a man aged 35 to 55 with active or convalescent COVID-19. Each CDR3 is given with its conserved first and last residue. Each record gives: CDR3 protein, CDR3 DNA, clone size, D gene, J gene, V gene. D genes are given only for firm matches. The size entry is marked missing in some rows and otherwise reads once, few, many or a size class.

CATNPESSYNEQFF,TGTGCCACCAATCCTGAGAGCTCCTACAATGAGCAGTTCTTC,.,.,TRBJ2-1,TRBV10-3
CASSQGGVEEKLFF,TGTGCCAGCAGCCAAGGGGGGGTAGAGGAAAAACTGTTTTTT,.,.,TRBJ1-4,TRBV5-4
CASSPLTSLNTEAFF,TGTGCCAGCAGCCCCCTGACAAGCTTGAACACTGAAGCTTTCTTT,.,.,TRBJ1-1,TRBV7-9
CASSRNREGNQPQHF,TGTGCCAGCAGTCGAAACAGGGAGGGGAATCAGCCCCAGCATTTT,.,.,TRBJ1-5,TRBV27
CASSVAAGAGNTIYF,TGTGCCAGCAGCGTAGCGGCAGGGGCAGGAAACACCATATATTTT,once,.,TRBJ1-3,TRBV9
CASSVGDRLNTEAFF,TGTGCCAGCAGCGTAGGAGACAGACTGAACACTGAAGCTTTCTTT,.,.,TRBJ1-1,TRBV9
CASSGQGIHGYTF,TGTGCCAGCAGTGGACAGGGAATCCATGGCTACACCTTC,.,TRBD1,TRBJ1-2,TRBV5-8
CASSIGRGRMNTEAFF,TGTGCCAGTAGTATTGGCAGGGGACGAATGAACACTGAAGCTTTCTTT,.,.,TRBJ1-1,TRBV19
CAWTTVNYGYTF,TGTGCCTGGACGACAGTCAACTATGGCTACACCTTC,.,.,TRBJ1-2,TRBV30
CASSPDRGSGNTIYF,TGCGCCAGCAGCCCGGACAGGGGATCTGGAAACACCATATATTTT,few,TRBD1,TRBJ1-3,TRBV4-1
CASSEDLNTEAFF,TGTGCCAGCAGTGAGGACTTGAACACTGAAGCTTTCTTT,.,.,TRBJ1-1,TRBV6-1
CASSQDEGERKTQYF,TGTGCCAGCAGCCAAGATGAGGGGGAAAGAAAGACCCAGTACTTC,.,.,TRBJ2-5,TRBV4-2
CATSDGGVEAFF,TGTGCCACCAGTGACGGAGGTGTCGAAGCTTTCTTT,.,.,TRBJ1-1,TRBV24-1
CASSLWTGAYEQYF,TGCGCCAGCAGCTTGTGGACAGGGGCCTACGAGCAGTACTTC,.,TRBD1,TRBJ2-7,TRBV5-1
CASRTRQGTPYGYTF,TGTGCCAGCAGGACCCGACAGGGAACTCCTTATGGCTACACCTTC,.,TRBD1,TRBJ1-2,TRBV2
CASSATGDQPQHF,TGTGCCAGCAGCGCGACAGGGGATCAGCCCCAGCATTTT,.,TRBD1,TRBJ1-5,TRBV5-5
CASSLEGTKGRNEQFF,TGTGCCAGCAGCTTGGAGGGGACAAAGGGACGAAATGAGCAGTTCTTC,.,.,TRBJ2-1,TRBV5-4
CASSLSRSLREPYEQYF,TGTGCCAGCAGCTTGTCCCGAAGCTTGCGGGAACCCTACGAGCAGTACTTC,once,.,TRBJ2-7,TRBV11-2
CASSFHGMGMNTEAFF,TGCGCCAGCAGCTTCCACGGGATGGGCATGAACACTGAAGCTTTCTTT,.,.,TRBJ1-1,TRBV5-1
CASSEGRTDTQYF,TGTGCCAGCAGTGAGGGGAGGACAGATACGCAGTATTTT,.,.,TRBJ2-3,TRBV9
CASSRGLNIEAFF,TGTGCCAGTAGCCGCGGGCTGAACATTGAAGCTTTCTTT,.,.,TRBJ1-1,TRBV19
CASSSTGGRDEQFF,TGTGCCAGCAGCTCTACAGGGGGTAGGGATGAGCAGTTCTTC,.,TRBD1,TRBJ2-1,TRBV7-6
CASRVGGGNEKLFF,TGTGCCAGCAGGGTTGGGGGCGGTAATGAAAAACTGTTTTTT,.,.,TRBJ1-4,TRBV6-5
CASSPPRPNSRDNHEQYF,TGTGCCAGCAGCCCACCAAGGCCTAATTCCCGGGACAACCACGAGCAGTACTTC,.,.,TRBJ2-7,TRBV3-1/TRBV3-2
CASSLIGPGPGSTEAFF,TGTGCCAGCAGCTTGATAGGGCCTGGCCCGGGAAGCACTGAAGCTTTCTTT,few,.,TRBJ1-1,TRBV5-5
CASSSSTGPSPLHF,TGTGCCAGCAGTTCCTCGACAGGGCCATCACCCCTCCACTTT,.,TRBD1,TRBJ1-6,TRBV7-9
CASSEDRASDEQYF,TGTGCCAGCAGTGAGGACAGGGCCTCGGACGAGCAGTACTTC,.,TRBD1,TRBJ2-7,TRBV2
CASRTDRGTNEKLFF,TGTGCCAGCAGAACGGACAGGGGGACGAATGAAAAACTGTTTTTT,.,TRBD1,TRBJ1-4,TRBV28